These 20 T cell receptor beta chains originate from one sample sequenced in a study of blood T cells in healthy people across ages. A sample-barcoded 5' primer and a J-beta primer mix were used in a second PCR of roughly 7 to 12 cycles. TCRdb itself ran the 5' RACE reads through MiXCR, one entry per CDR3 protein. The repertoire includes roughly 830,000 distinct CDR3 sequences, approximately 65% of them detected once, and around a quarter sits in the top ten. The sequenced sample was blood. The receptors stem from a man aged 30-40 years in good health.

The rearrangement uses TRBV15 and TRBJ2-4; D is perhaps TRBD1 (7 bases). V dropped 4 bases and J dropped 13 bases, with 20 bases sitting between them. Germline V gene sequence: CDR1 LNHNV, CDR2 YYDKDF (reference sequence). This CDR3 contains 14 residues. This CDR3 is CATSKEYRGTEQYF. CDR3 nucleotide sequence: TGTGCCACCAGCAAGGAGTATCGGGGGACAGAGCAGTACTTC.

The chain employs TRBV7-3 and TRBJ2-3; D is undetermined. This CDR3 is 14 amino acids long. CDR1 and CDR2 from the germline V gene are SGHTA and FQGTGA. V was trimmed by 2 bases and J by 6 bases, leaving 12 bases between them. Here the CDR3 DNA reads TGTGCCAGCAGCTTAGCCATCGTACGGGATACGCAGTATTTT. Protein sequence: CASSLAIVRDTQYF.

V gene TRBV5-1 combines with J gene TRBJ2-3; TRBD2 matches 8 bases. With 0 bases clipped from V and 2 bases from J, the junction kept 2 bases outside the gene matches. The CDR3 is 15 amino acids. The germline gives CDR1 SGHRS, CDR2 YFSETQ. The CDR3: CASSLERGITDTQYF. As DNA, the CDR3 is TGCGCCAGCAGCTTGGAGCGGGGGATCACAGATACGCAGTATTTT.

The chain has TRBV21-1 and TRBJ1-2. TRBV21-1 is assigned pseudogene status. The CDR3 loop spans 10 amino acids. The CDR3: CASSNYGYTF. The DNA of the CDR3 is TGTGCCAGCAGCAACTATGGCTACACCTTC.

The J gene is TRBJ2-7, the V gene TRBV10-3, with D unresolved. This CDR3 is built from 14 residues. Deletions cut 7 bases from V and 5 bases from J, with 18 bases between. Germline assignment: CDR1 ENHRY and CDR2 SYGVKD. The CDR3 DNA reads as TGTGCCATCACGGGTGCCGGTGGGGTCGACGAGCAGTACTTC. Translating gives CAITGAGGVDEQYF.

A few counts support this clonotype. The V call is TRBV20-1, the J call TRBJ1-2, with D maybe TRBD1 (6 bases). The CDR3 has 14 residues. CDR1 is DFQATT and CDR2 is SNEGSKA in the germline V gene (reference sequence). The ends were cut back, 6 bases at V and 7 bases at J, with 21 bases in the middle. Here the CDR3 DNA reads TGCAGTGCAGCTAACAGGGTTTTTCGGTCTGGCTACACCTTC. Protein product: CSAANRVFRSGYTF.

V is TRBV6-6 and J is TRBJ2-1, with 11 bases that match TRBD2. Germline values: CDR1 MNHNY, CDR2 SVGAGI (reference sequence). This CDR3 has 14 amino acids. V was clipped by 6 bases and J by 8 bases; unmatched bases: 6. The CDR3 loop reads CASRKTSGVHEQFF. In DNA, the CDR3 is TGTGCCAGCAGAAAGACTAGCGGGGTCCATGAGCAGTTCTTC.

Note on this clonotype: An end of the junction does not agree with germline; a read error may underlie this. The CDR3 DNA sequence: TGTGCCGGCAGTTCCTCCAGGCGGGGGGCGGACACAGATACGCAGTATTTT. It translates to CAGSSSRRGADTDTQYF. The chain is built from TRBV28 and TRBJ2-3; 8 bases are shared with TRBD2. CDR1 and CDR2 from the germline V gene are MDHEN and SYDVKM. This CDR3 contains 17 residues.

The V gene is TRBV27, the J gene TRBJ1-5, with D perhaps TRBD1 (5 bases). The CDR3 runs 14 residues. Per the germline V gene, CDR1 is MNHEY and CDR2 is SMNVEV (reference sequence). With 5 bases removed from V and 0 bases from J, the gap between germline ends came to 8 bases. CDR3 protein: CASSLTASNQPQHF. Here the CDR3 DNA reads TGTGCCAGCAGTCTGACAGCTAGCAATCAGCCCCAGCATTTT.

The rearrangement joins TRBV7-3 to TRBJ1-4; D possibly corresponds to TRBD1 (6 bases). The V and J ends lost 0 bases and 6 bases respectively, with 11 bases between them. CDR3 length: 15 amino acids. Germline assignment: CDR1 SGHTA and CDR2 FQGTGA. The CDR3 sequence is CASSLTGARDEKLFF. The CDR3 coding sequence is TGTGCCAGCAGCTTAACGGGGGCGCGGGATGAAAAACTGTTTTTT.

The CDR3 spells CSATSTETYGYTF. The CDR3 coding sequence is TGCAGTGCTACATCGACAGAGACCTATGGCTACACCTTC. This rearrangement joins TRBV20-1 to TRBJ1-2; D perhaps matches TRBD1 (5 bases). There are 13 residues in the CDR3. Looked up from germline, CDR1 is DFQATT and CDR2 is SNEGSKA (reference sequence). Between the trimmed V and J ends, which lost 4 bases and 4 bases, there was a span of 13 bases.

The chain has TRBV2 and TRBJ2-7; D gene unclear. V lost 2 bases and J lost 8, with 28 bases in between. CDR1 is SNHLY, CDR2 FYNNEI, per germline. The CDR3 runs to 18 residues. CDR3: CASSEYRSRANVRLKQYF. In nucleotides, the CDR3 is TGTGCCAGCAGTGAATACCGTTCCCGGGCTAACGTCCGTCTAAAGCAGTACTTC.

The chain couples TRBV27 to TRBJ1-5, with D tentatively TRBD1 (5 bases). V shed 3 bases and J shed 4 bases, with 7 bases lying between them. Germline V CDR1 and CDR2: MNHEY, SMNVEV (reference sequence). The CDR3 is 13 residues long. The CDR3 DNA sequence: TGTGCCAGCAGTTTCAACAGGAATCAGCCCCAGCATTTT. This codes for CASSFNRNQPQHF.

This chain connects TRBV2 to TRBJ2-5; the match to TRBD2 covers 9 bases. CDR3 size: 14 residues. CDR1 is SNHLY, CDR2 FYNNEI, per germline. V was clipped by 6 bases and J by 2 bases; unmatched bases: 4. The CDR3: CASSGLAIQETQYF. In DNA, the CDR3 is TGTGCCAGCAGCGGACTAGCGATTCAAGAGACCCAGTACTTC. Filled out from reference TRBV2 and TRBJ2-5, the complete variable domain reads EPEVTQTPSHQVTQMGQEVILRCVPISNHLYFYWYRQILGQKVEFLVSFYNNEISEKSEIFDDQFSVERPDGSNFTLKIRSTKLEDSAMYFCASSGLAIQETQYFGPGTRLLVL.

This clonotype has at least ten counts. V is TRBV5-1 and J is TRBJ2-5, with D unresolved. This CDR3 contains 14 residues. CDR1 is SGHRS, CDR2 YFSETQ, per germline. Trimming removed 0 bases from V and 4 bases from J, with 10 bases in between. The DNA for the CDR3 is TGCGCCAGCAGCTTGGGGCTGGACGGAGAGACCCAGTACTTC. This codes for CASSLGLDGETQYF. Supplemented by reference TRBV5-1 and TRBJ2-5, the full variable domain reads KAGVTQTPRYLIKTRGQQVTLSCSPISGHRSVSWYQQTPGQGLQFLFEYFSETQRNKGNFPGRFSGRQFSNSRSEMNVSTLELGDSALYLCASSLGLDGETQYFGPGTRLLVL.

The gene calls are TRBV6-5 and TRBJ2-3, with D possibly being TRBD2 (6 bases). Trimming left V 0 bases short and J 0 bases short, with 16 bases between. Germline CDR1 and CDR2: MNHEY and SVGAGI. CDR3 length equals 18 residues. The CDR3 DNA reads as TGTGCCAGCAGTTACTCCCAGACCGGACTAACTAGCACAGATACGCAGTATTTT. Translating it yields CASSYSQTGLTSTDTQYF.

This clonotype has just a few counts. The chain is built from TRBV12-3 or TRBV12-4 and TRBJ2-1; 7 bases map to TRBD1. V was pared by 8 bases and J by 3 bases, with 7 bases of the junction left unmatched. The CDR3 sequence is 14 residues long. CDR3 loop: CASWGQSNYNEQFF. In DNA form, the CDR3 reads TGTGCCAGCTGGGGACAGAGTAACTACAATGAGCAGTTCTTC.

This rearrangement joins TRBV6-1 to TRBJ1-1; no definite D call. V was clipped by 2 bases and J by 6 bases, with 25 bases between them. Looked up from germline, CDR1 is MNHNS and CDR2 is SASEGT. The CDR3 spans 18 residues. Written as DNA, the CDR3 is TGTGCCAGCAGTGAATATGGGTTGAGGGTAAAGTCACGTGCTGAAGCTTTCTTT. This sequence encodes CASSEYGLRVKSRAEAFF.

The CDR3 DNA is TGTGCCAGCAGTGAAGCGAACAGGGAGTGGGAGACCCAGTACTTC. Translating gives CASSEANREWETQYF. The rearrangement links TRBV2 to TRBJ2-5, with D possibly being TRBD1 (6 bases). The CDR3 spans 15 residues. V was clipped by 0 bases and J by 5 bases, with 13 bases between them. Per germline, CDR1 SNHLY and CDR2 FYNNEI.

The CDR3, as DNA: TGTGCCAGCAGCCACCGGGACTTCGGAGGGGCTGGGGCCAACGTCCTGACTTTC. Its translation: CASSHRDFGGAGANVLTF. The chain links TRBV9 to TRBJ2-6; the D gene is possibly TRBD2 (6 bases). V shed 4 bases and J shed 2 bases, with 19 bases lying between them. The CDR3 loop spans 18 amino acids. CDR1 SGDLS and CDR2 YYNGEE come from the germline V gene.